One and the same sample provided the 26 T cell receptor beta chains below, sequenced in a study of chemoradiotherapy in HPV16-positive cancers (dated by TCRdb to between 2021 and 2024). Library prep was done by the immunoSEQ multiplex PCR assay. TCRdb holds this immuneACCESS table with in-frame rearrangements only. Some clones are missing; in checked studies, unresolved V genes explain under half, and the rest has no known cause. In this sample the table shows roughly 13,000 clones, about two thirds of which occur a single time. The ten largest clones represent around 19% of the sample. This sample was taken from a patient who underwent chemoradiotherapy. The receptors shown here come from a human donor with HPV-associated anogenital cancer.

Written as DNA, the CDR3 is TGTGCCAGCTCACCAGTTACGACAGGGGATAGCTCTGGAAACACCATATATTTT. This translates into CASSPVTTGDSSGNTIYF. The rearrangement links TRBV18 to TRBJ1-3; the match to TRBD1 covers 8 bases. After removal of 2 bases from V and 0 bases from J, the junction contained 9 bases not matched to a gene. There are 18 residues in the CDR3. Germline V gene sequence: CDR1 KGHSH, CDR2 LQKENI.

The chain couples TRBV18 to TRBJ1-1, with a tentative D call TRBD1 (5 bases). The V end lost 6 bases, the J end lost 0 bases, and 8 bases lay between the germline ends. The germline gives CDR1 KGHSH, CDR2 LQKENI. The CDR3 is made up of 13 amino acids. The CDR3 nucleotides read TGTGCCAGCTCGACAGACATGAACACTGAAGCTTTCTTT. Amino acids: CASSTDMNTEAFF. Filled out from reference TRBV18 and TRBJ1-1, the complete variable domain reads NAGVMQNPRHLVRRRGQEARLRCSPMKGHSHVYWYRQLPEEGLKFMVYLQKENIIDESGMPKERFSAEFPKEGPSILRIQQVVRGDSAAYFCASSTDMNTEAFFGQGTRLTVV.

V usage is TRBV4-1 and J usage is TRBJ2-1, with 7 bases aligning to TRBD2. In germline, CDR1 is MGHRA, CDR2 YSYEKL. V dropped 4 bases and J dropped 10; count of bases not matched to a gene: 10. The CDR3 is 14 residues long. CDR3 coding DNA: TGCGCCAGCAGCCGAGAACTAGCGCCGGGGGAGCAGTTCTTC. Protein: CASSRELAPGEQFF.

The V and J genes are TRBV4-1 and TRBJ1-5, with 7 bases matching TRBD1. V shed 0 bases, J shed 5 bases, and the junction held 4 bases outside the gene matches. The CDR3 extends over 15 amino acids. From germline, CDR1 is MGHRA and CDR2 YSYEKL. The CDR3 protein is CASSQEGQTDQPQHF. The CDR3 coding sequence is TGCGCCAGCAGCCAAGAGGGACAGACAGATCAGCCCCAGCATTTT.

The chain combines TRBV7-6 with TRBJ1-3, with D unclear. Germline loops: CDR1 SGHVS, CDR2 FNYEAQ. The ends were cut back, 0 bases at V and 4 bases at J, with 16 bases in the middle. This CDR3 contains 17 residues. The CDR3 loop reads CASSLAENTILGNTIYF. CDR3 in DNA: TGTGCCAGCAGCTTAGCCGAAAACACAATCCTAGGAAACACCATATATTTT.

The chain recombines TRBV4-1 with TRBJ2-3, with 7 bases that match TRBD1. The germline gives CDR1 MGHRA, CDR2 YSYEKL. The CDR3 spans 15 residues. The junction had 6 bases not matched to a gene; V was cut back by 1 base and J by 5 bases. The CDR3 coding sequence is TGCGCCAGCAGCCAAGTTTACAGGGGTGGAGATACGCAGTATTTT. Protein product: CASSQVYRGGDTQYF.

V and J are TRBV29-1 and TRBJ2-5; D gene unclear. This CDR3 contains 12 residues. Germline V CDR1 and CDR2: SQVTM, ANQGSEA. V lost 7 bases, J lost 5 bases, and 14 bases lay in between. The CDR3 DNA follows: TGCAGCGCTAAGGTCCAAGGGGAGACCCAGTACTTC. Protein: CSAKVQGETQYF. Drawing the rest from reference TRBV29-1 and TRBJ2-5, the complete variable domain is SAVISQKPSRDICQRGTSLTIQCQVDSQVTMMFWYRQQPGQSLTLIATANQGSEATYESGFVIDKFPISRPNLTFSTLTVSNMSPEDSSIYLCSAKVQGETQYFGPGTRLLVL.

The genes are TRBV19 and TRBJ1-5; D perhaps matches TRBD1 (5 bases). V dropped 5 bases and J dropped 5 bases, with 13 bases sitting between them. The CDR3 has 14 amino acids. Looked up from germline, CDR1 is LNHDA and CDR2 is SQIVND (reference sequence). CDR3 amino acids: CASSPVRRDQPQHF. CDR3 DNA sequence: TGTGCCAGTAGTCCCGTCCGCAGGGATCAGCCCCAGCATTTT. Based on the CDR3 plus reference TRBV19 and TRBJ1-5, the full variable domain is DGGITQSPKYLFRKEGQNVTLSCEQNLNHDAMYWYRQDPGQGLRLIYYSQIVNDFQKGDIAEGYSVSREKKESFPLTVTSAQKNPTAFYLCASSPVRRDQPQHFGDGTRLSIL.

The CDR3 sequence is CASSERLGYTEAFF. CDR3 bases: TGTGCCAGCAGTGAACGTTTGGGGTACACTGAAGCTTTCTTT. The V call is TRBV6-1, the J call TRBJ1-1; D is undetermined. Germline lookup yields CDR1 MNHNS and CDR2 SASEGT. The CDR3 spans 14 residues. Between the trimmed V and J ends, which lost 2 bases and 3 bases, there was a span of 10 bases.

The CDR3 reads CASSFPSGGTDTQYF. The CDR3 bases are TGTGCCAGCAGTTTCCCCAGCGGGGGCACAGATACGCAGTATTTT. The V and J genes are TRBV28 and TRBJ2-3; TRBD2 agrees at 7 bases. V lost 3 bases and J lost 1; bases outside the gene matches: 4. Germline loops: CDR1 MDHEN, CDR2 SYDVKM. This CDR3 is 15 amino acids long. The full variable domain, in which reference TRBV28 and TRBJ2-3 provide the parts outside the CDR3, is DVKVTQSSRYLVKRTGEKVFLECVQDMDHENMFWYRQDPGLGLRLIYFSYDVKMKEKGDIPEGYSVSREKKERFSLILESASTNQTSMYLCASSFPSGGTDTQYFGPGTRLTVL.

The J gene is TRBJ2-7, the V gene TRBV7-2, with 10 bases that match TRBD1. V dropped 6 bases and J dropped 6; count of bases not matched to a gene: 8. The CDR3 loop spans 14 amino acids. CDR1 is SGHTA, CDR2 FQGNSA, per germline. CDR3 in DNA: TGTGCCAGCAGAGCCGGGACAGGGGTCCTCGAGCAGTACTTC. Encoded protein: CASRAGTGVLEQYF.

This clone was recorded only once. The rearrangement uses TRBV30 and TRBJ1-2; possible D gene TRBD1, 5 bases. Between the trimmed V and J ends, which lost 3 bases and 0 bases, there was a span of 11 bases. Germline CDR1 reads GTSNPN; CDR2 reads SVGIG (reference sequence). CDR3 length: 14 amino acids. The CDR3 coding sequence is TGTGCCTGGAGGATTCAGGGAACTAACTATGGCTACACCTTC. Translating gives CAWRIQGTNYGYTF.

The chain combines TRBV5-1 with TRBJ2-5; possibly TRBD2 for D (5 bases). V lost 4 bases and J 4 bases, leaving 11 bases between the germline ends. Germline V gene lookup returns CDR1 SGHRS and CDR2 YFSETQ. The CDR3 covers 13 residues. CDR3 amino acids: CASSRENGETQYF. CDR3 sequence (DNA): TGCGCCAGCAGCAGGGAGAATGGAGAGACCCAGTACTTC.

The chain carries TRBV4-1 and TRBJ1-6; the D gene is possibly TRBD1 (5 bases). V was pared by 3 bases and J by 14 bases, with 17 bases between. The CDR3 covers 14 residues. Germline V lookup: CDR1 MGHRA, CDR2 YSYEKL. As DNA, the CDR3 is TGCGCCAGCAGCCAGAGTCAGGGAGGGGCGGCCCTCCACTTT. This encodes CASSQSQGGAALHF.

This chain uses TRBV19 with TRBJ1-4; no reliable D call. Germline CDR1 reads LNHDA; CDR2 reads SQIVND (reference sequence). This CDR3 has 12 amino acids. Trimming left V 9 bases short and J 6 bases short, with 11 bases between. In DNA form, the CDR3 reads TGTGCCAGCGTGGACGGTCATGAAAAACTGTTTTTT. Translated, it gives CASVDGHEKLFF. The full variable domain, rest sourced from reference TRBV19 and TRBJ1-4, is DGGITQSPKYLFRKEGQNVTLSCEQNLNHDAMYWYRQDPGQGLRLIYYSQIVNDFQKGDIAEGYSVSREKKESFPLTVTSAQKNPTAFYLCASVDGHEKLFFGSGTQLSVL.

This chain uses TRBV18 with TRBJ2-7, with 7 bases lining up with TRBD1. Germline lookup yields CDR1 KGHSH and CDR2 LQKENI. V was clipped by 3 bases and J by 7 bases; unmatched bases: 21. The CDR3 extends over 18 amino acids. The CDR3 DNA reads TGTGCCAGCTCACCCCTTCCCCCCTTGGGGCAGGGGGTCGAAGAGCAGTACTTC. Its protein is CASSPLPPLGQGVEEQYF.

This clone was seen a handful of times. This chain joins TRBV6-5 and TRBJ1-5, with D maybe TRBD1 (5 bases). This CDR3 is built from 13 residues. Per the germline V gene, CDR1 is MNHEY and CDR2 is SVGAGI. The ends were cut back, 6 bases at V and 7 bases at J, with 13 bases in the middle. DNA of the CDR3: TGTGCCAGCAGGACAGCCCGCGGGCAGCCCCAGCATTTT. Translating it yields CASRTARGQPQHF.

The J gene is TRBJ1-6, the V gene TRBV7-8; 9 bases agree with TRBD1. This CDR3 has 17 amino acids. Germline assignment: CDR1 SGHVS and CDR2 FQNEAQ. Losses at the gene ends were 5 bases for V and 10 bases for J; bases not matched to a gene: 15. The CDR3 DNA follows: TGTGCCAGCAGCACCCGGGACAGGGTAAAGGTTGAATCACCCCTCCACTTT. Translating it yields CASSTRDRVKVESPLHF.

This chain connects TRBV14 to TRBJ2-7, with a weak D call TRBD2 (6 bases). The germline gives CDR1 SGHDN, CDR2 FVKESK. The CDR3 is made up of 17 amino acids. V lost 3 bases, J lost 2 bases, and 20 bases lay in between. CDR3 nucleotide sequence: TGTGCCAGCAGCCAGCTACTAAGTTGGCGGGGTACCTACGAGCAGTACTTC. It yields the protein CASSQLLSWRGTYEQYF. The whole variable domain, remainder taken from reference TRBV14 and TRBJ2-7, is EAGVTQFPSHSVIEKGQTVTLRCDPISGHDNLYWYRRVMGKEIKFLLHFVKESKQDESGMPNNRFLAERTGGTYSTLKVQPAELEDSGVYFCASSQLLSWRGTYEQYFGPGTRLTVT.

V is TRBV5-5 and J is TRBJ2-3; D may match TRBD1 or TRBD2 (5 bases each). This CDR3 contains 15 residues. The ends were cut back, 2 bases at V and 1 base at J, with 11 bases in the middle. Germline V CDR1 and CDR2: SGHKS, YYEKEE (reference sequence). CDR3 residues: CASSFGGVGTDTQYF. The CDR3 region has the DNA TGTGCCAGCAGCTTTGGGGGAGTGGGCACAGATACGCAGTATTTT.

Written as DNA, the CDR3 is TGTGCCATCAGATCGACAGGGATGAACACTGAAGCTTTCTTT. Residues: CAIRSTGMNTEAFF. V usage is TRBV10-3 and J usage is TRBJ1-1; TRBD1 matches 7 bases. V shed 6 bases and J 0 bases; nucleotides not matched to a gene: 4. CDR1 is ENHRY and CDR2 is SYGVKD in the germline V gene. The CDR3 loop spans 14 amino acids.

This rearrangement joins TRBV2 to TRBJ1-2; tentative D call: TRBD1 (5 bases). The CDR3 totals 14 residues. The V and J ends lost 6 bases and 4 bases respectively, with 15 bases between them. CDR1 and CDR2 from the germline V gene are SNHLY and FYNNEI. Here the CDR3 DNA reads TGTGCCAGCAGCTCGACAGAAATCGGCTATGGCTACACCTTC. Its protein product is CASSSTEIGYGYTF.

The rearrangement uses TRBV5-1 and TRBJ2-7; D remains ambiguous. This CDR3 has 13 residues. Germline V gene lookup returns CDR1 SGHRS and CDR2 YFSETQ. V gave up 2 bases and J gave up 3 bases, with 9 bases separating them. CDR3 amino acids: CASSFYGHYEQYF. The DNA for the CDR3 is TGCGCCAGCAGCTTCTACGGCCACTACGAGCAGTACTTC.

The rearrangement joins TRBV6-5 to TRBJ2-7; D is ambiguous. This CDR3 contains 13 residues. V was trimmed by 2 bases and J by 2 bases, leaving 7 bases between them. In germline, CDR1 is MNHEY, CDR2 SVGAGI. As DNA, the CDR3 is TGTGCCAGCAGTTACACGCGTGCCTACGAGCAGTACTTC. It codes for CASSYTRAYEQYF.

V usage is TRBV7-2 and J usage is TRBJ1-2, with 9 nucleotides matching TRBD1. The CDR3 covers 15 residues. Trimming at V came to 5 bases and at J to 8 bases, leaving 12 bases not matched to a gene. CDR1 is SGHTA and CDR2 is FQGNSA in the germline V gene. DNA for the CDR3: TGTGCCAGCAGCCCCACTATATCGACAGGGGGAGGCTACACCTTC. As protein: CASSPTISTGGGYTF.

The chain has TRBV19 and TRBJ1-1, with unresolved D. Deletions cut 5 bases from V and 2 bases from J, with 12 bases between. Germline V gives CDR1 LNHDA, CDR2 SQIVND (reference sequence). The CDR3 runs 14 residues. Written as DNA, the CDR3 is TGTGCCAGTAGTGCGCAGACTCGAAACACTGAAGCTTTCTTT. It translates to CASSAQTRNTEAFF.